These 4 T cell receptor beta chains came from one sample sequenced in a study of metastatic and nonmetastatic thyroid tumors. Using MiXCR, TCRdb reanalyzed the PCR reads. Among around 15,000 clones listed, approximately 25% were seen once. All patients were untreated before thyroid surgery. Sequencing used tumor tissue. The source of these receptors is a female donor with papillary thyroid cancer or a benign thyroid nodule (not recorded which). Some clones in this sample may be carry-over from other donors' samples.

This clone was seen only a few times. This may arise from a read error, as a much more abundant clone is one base away. The J gene is TRBJ2-5, the V gene TRBV7-9, with a tentative D call TRBD1 (6 bases). This CDR3 has 14 amino acids. Germline-derived CDR1 and CDR2 are SEHNR and FQNEAQ (reference sequence). V was pared by 2 bases and J by 5 bases, with 12 bases between. The CDR3 nucleotides read TGTGCCAGCAGCTTAACCGACAGGTGGGAGACCCAGTACTTC. Protein sequence: CASSLTDRWETQYF. Full variable domain (missing parts from reference TRBV7-9 and TRBJ2-5): DTGVSQNPRHKITKRGQNVTFRCDPISEHNRLYWYRQTLGQGPEFLTYFQNEAQLEKSRLLSDRFSAERPKGSFSTLEIQRTEQGDSAMYLCASSLTDRWETQYFGPGTRLLVL.

This clone was counted only a few times. A read error may produce the germline difference seen at one junction end. The CDR3 is CTSSYSENSTLHF. CDR3 DNA: TGTACCAGCAGTTACTCGGAGAATTCAACCCTCCACTTT. The gene calls are TRBV6-2 or TRBV6-3 and TRBJ1-6; D remains ambiguous. Germline V gene lookup returns CDR1 MNHEY and CDR2 SVGEGT. The CDR3 has 13 amino acids.

This clone was counted many times. The chain uses TRBV5-6 and TRBJ2-5; D is perhaps TRBD1 (5 bases). CDR1 and CDR2 from the germline V gene are SGHDT and YYEEEE. This CDR3 comprises 16 residues. V gave up 6 bases and J gave up 3 bases, with 21 bases separating them. The CDR3 DNA reads as TGTGCCAGCACCCCCGAATACGACAGAGGAGAAGAGACCCAGTACTTC. Protein: CASTPEYDRGEETQYF.

This clone was detected ten times or more. This chain links TRBV12-3 or TRBV12-4 with TRBJ2-1, with 14 bases aligning to TRBD2. The trim removed 1 base at V and 3 bases at J, leaving 5 bases unmatched. This CDR3 spans 18 amino acids. The CDR3: CASSLGLAGGFIYNEQFF. DNA of the CDR3: TGTGCCAGCAGTTTAGGACTAGCGGGAGGGTTTATCTACAATGAGCAGTTCTTC.